One and the same sample provided the 8 T cell receptor beta chains below, sequenced in a study of blood T cell repertoires in COVID-19. The method was immunoSEQ multiplex PCR; TCRdb's version includes in-frame clones alone and lacks a portion of them. The sample lists 40,000 to 65,000 clones; approximately 80% were seen once. The sample taken for sequencing was peripheral blood. These receptors were taken from a human donor in a cohort sampled during active COVID-19.

The V call is TRBV29-1, the J call TRBJ1-2, with D unclear. CDR3 length equals 11 residues. Trimming took 7 bases from V and 7 from J, leaving 13 bases between them. The germline gives CDR1 SQVTM, CDR2 ANQGSEA. CDR3 sequence (DNA): TGCAGCGGGGGAGGACTAGGTGGCTACACCTTC. It yields the protein CSGGGLGGYTF.

The CDR3 DNA sequence: TGCGCCAGCACCGGAGTAGCGGGGGGAAACACCGGGGAGCTGTTTTTT. This sequence encodes CASTGVAGGNTGELFF. This chain connects TRBV5-1 to TRBJ2-2; the match to TRBD2 covers 10 bases. V was pared by 6 bases and J by 2 bases, with 7 bases of the junction left unmatched. The length of the CDR3 is 16 residues. CDR1 is SGHRS, CDR2 YFSETQ, per germline.

The J gene is TRBJ1-4, the V gene TRBV7-8, with 9 bases fitting TRBD1. Germline-derived CDR1 and CDR2 are SGHVS and FQNEAQ. V trimming: 5 bases; J trimming: 2 bases; junction bases outside the gene matches: 3. The CDR3 runs 15 residues. CDR3 amino acids: CASSGQGWTNEKLFF. In nucleotides, the CDR3 is TGTGCCAGCAGCGGACAGGGGTGGACTAATGAAAAACTGTTTTTT.

The V and J genes are TRBV2 and TRBJ2-1; D remains unclear. The germline gives CDR1 SNHLY, CDR2 FYNNEI. The CDR3 covers 13 residues. V lost 8 bases and J 2 bases, leaving 10 bases between the germline ends. The CDR3 DNA is TGTGCCAGCTCTGGGCAGGCCTACAATGAGCAGTTCTTC. Its protein is CASSGQAYNEQFF.

The V gene is TRBV7-8, the J gene TRBJ1-1; no definite D call. CDR1 is SGHVS, CDR2 FQNEAQ, per germline. V lost 5 bases and J lost 2, with 18 bases in between. The CDR3 length is 16 residues. The CDR3 reads CASSPRESAGNTEAFF. The CDR3 bases are TGTGCCAGCAGCCCAAGGGAGAGTGCCGGTAACACTGAAGCTTTCTTT.

The CDR3 reads CASSPQGAVGANVLTF. CDR3 in DNA: TGTGCCAGCTCACCTCAGGGGGCGGTTGGGGCCAACGTCCTGACTTTC. The chain carries TRBV18 and TRBJ2-6; 8 positions match TRBD1. Germline V CDR1 and CDR2: KGHSH, LQKENI. The CDR3 runs to 16 residues. The V and J ends lost 3 bases and 3 bases, in that order; junction bases with no gene match: 4. The full variable domain, in which reference TRBV18 and TRBJ2-6 provide the parts outside the CDR3, is NAGVMQNPRHLVRRRGQEARLRCSPMKGHSHVYWYRQLPEEGLKFMVYLQKENIIDESGMPKERFSAEFPKEGPSILRIQQVVRGDSAAYFCASSPQGAVGANVLTFGAGSRLTVL.

This clone was counted a few times. The same CDR3 arises from other DNA sequences in this sample as well. CDR3 sequence (DNA): TGCGCCAGCAGCTTGAGGGGGGGCACTGAAGCTTTCTTT. Amino acids: CASSLRGGTEAFF. The chain employs TRBV5-1 and TRBJ1-1, with a possible D match to TRBD1 (6 bases). Germline V gene sequence: CDR1 SGHRS, CDR2 YFSETQ. Trimming pared 1 base from V and 4 bases from J, leaving 8 bases between. The CDR3 sequence is 13 residues long.

The genes are TRBV10-1 and TRBJ2-2; 10 bases match TRBD2. The trim removed 3 bases at V and 5 bases at J, leaving 3 bases unmatched. The CDR3 runs to 15 residues. CDR1 WNHNN and CDR2 SYGVQD come from the germline V gene (reference sequence). The CDR3 DNA reads as TGCGCCAGCAGTGATCTGACTAGCGGGACCGGGGAGCTGTTTTTT. Encoded protein: CASSDLTSGTGELFF.